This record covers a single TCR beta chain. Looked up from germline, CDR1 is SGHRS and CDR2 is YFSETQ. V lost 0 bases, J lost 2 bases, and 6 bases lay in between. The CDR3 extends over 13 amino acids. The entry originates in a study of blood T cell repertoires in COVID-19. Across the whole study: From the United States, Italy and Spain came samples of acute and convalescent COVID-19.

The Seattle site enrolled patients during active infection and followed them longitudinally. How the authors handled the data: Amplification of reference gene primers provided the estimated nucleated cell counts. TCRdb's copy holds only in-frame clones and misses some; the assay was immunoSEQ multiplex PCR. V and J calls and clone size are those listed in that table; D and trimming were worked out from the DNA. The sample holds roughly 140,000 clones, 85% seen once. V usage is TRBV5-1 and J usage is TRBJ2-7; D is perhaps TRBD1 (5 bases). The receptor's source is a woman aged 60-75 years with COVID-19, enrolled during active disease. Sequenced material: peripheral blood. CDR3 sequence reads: CASSLDRTYEQYV. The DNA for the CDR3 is TGCGCCAGCAGCTTGGACAGGACCTACGAGCAGTACGTC.